This T cell receptor beta chain was identified during a study of cytomegalovirus exposure and HLA in healthy donors. Study results and limitations: The study recorded more than 150 TCR beta chains that were cytomegalovirus-associated. The records held CMV serostatus as the only immune exposure information. V segments that were indistinguishable, TRBV6-2 and TRBV6-3 among them, were omitted from analysis.

This PCR relied on a set of 60 Vbeta primers and 13 Jbeta primers. Using immunoSEQ multiplex PCR, the repertoire was profiled, and TCRdb retains in-frame clones only, with some absent. The sample consists of over 20,000 clones, approximately 75% of them appearing once. Remarks on this clone: Its antigen is not known.

This CDR3 region has 16 residues. In germline, CDR1 is MNHNS, CDR2 SASEGT. Trimming took 2 bases from V and 0 from J, leaving 11 bases between them. What was sequenced was PBMCs. This TCR was recovered from a male donor in good health and CMV-seronegative. The chain employs TRBV6-1 and TRBJ1-5; D possibly corresponds to TRBD1 (5 bases). CDR3 bases: TGTGCCAGCAGTGAATGGCAGGGTAATAGCAATCAGCCCCAGCATTTT. It encodes CASSEWQGNSNQPQHF.